This is a list of T cell receptor beta chains from one sample in a study of response to subunit inactivated influenza vaccine. Via MiXCR, TCRdb re-called the RT-PCR reads, giving one row per CDR3 protein. This table holds 500,000 to 550,000 distinct CDR3 sequences, approximately 6.9% found once. This specimen was PBMCs from blood, taken roughly 24 months after vaccination. The receptors shown here come from a man between 50 and 75 years old who received an inactivated influenza vaccine. Each CDR3 is given with its conserved first and last residue. The order of the fields is J gene, clone size, V gene, D gene, CDR3 protein, CDR3 DNA. D genes are given only for firm matches. For some rows the clone size is stated as once, few or many, or as a class when expanded; others skip it.

>TRBJ1-5|many|TRBV20-1|.
CSARENSNQPQHF
TGCAGTGCTAGGGAGAACTCCAATCAGCCCCAGCATTTT
>TRBJ2-1|few|TRBV5-1|TRBD2
CASSLQLAGGYNEQFF
TGCGCCAGCAGCCTGCAACTAGCGGGGGGCTACAATGAGCAGTTCTTC
>TRBJ2-5|.|TRBV2|TRBD2
CASQGLAGAETQYF
TGTGCCAGCCAAGGACTAGCGGGGGCAGAGACCCAGTACTTC
>TRBJ2-7|many|TRBV6-1|.
CASSGDNYEQYF
TGTGCCAGCAGTGGGGACAACTACGAGCAGTACTTC
>TRBJ1-6|.|TRBV6-1|.
CASSPGTGPYNSPLHF
TGTGCCAGCAGTCCCGGGACGGGACCCTATAATTCACCCCTCCACTTT
>TRBJ2-5|many|TRBV6-1|TRBD1
CASSRDRARRETQYF
TGTGCCAGCAGCCGAGACAGGGCCCGCCGGGAGACCCAGTACTTC
>TRBJ2-1|.|TRBV4-1|.
CASSHLAGRNNEQFF
TGCGCCAGCAGCCACCTGGCTGGCAGAAACAATGAGCAGTTCTTC
>TRBJ2-7|.|TRBV20-1|.
CSARVKGPKTYEQYF
TGCAGTGCTAGAGTAAAGGGACCCAAAACCTACGAGCAGTACTTC
>TRBJ1-2|many|TRBV4-2|.
CASSQEVQAPVGYTF
TGTGCCAGCAGCCAAGAGGTGCAGGCCCCGGTAGGCTACACCTTC
>TRBJ2-1|.|TRBV20-1|TRBD2
CSARVLTSGAASYNEQFF
TGCAGTGCTAGAGTTCTGACTAGCGGGGCAGCTTCCTACAATGAGCAGTTCTTC
>TRBJ1-1|.|TRBV7-9|.
CASSLGGAGPAFF
TGTGCCAGCAGCTTAGGTGGGGCAGGACCTGCTTTCTTT
>TRBJ1-4|.|TRBV20-1|.
CSARGPGVNEKLFF
TGCAGTGCTAGAGGTCCAGGGGTGAATGAAAAACTGTTTTTT
>TRBJ2-7|.|TRBV30|TRBD1
CAWSVLGQGSYEQYF
TGTGCCTGGAGTGTACTTGGACAGGGGAGCTACGAGCAGTACTTC
>TRBJ1-2|.|TRBV6-5|TRBD1
CASLDRVTGYTF
TGTGCCAGCCTGGACAGGGTAACGGGGTACACCTTC
>TRBJ1-1|.|TRBV7-9|.
CASSLGARNTEAFF
TGTGCCAGCAGCTTAGGGGCCAGGAACACTGAAGCTTTCTTT
>TRBJ2-4|few|TRBV7-9|TRBD2
CASSYAGTSGRNIQYF
TGTGCCAGCAGCTACGCCGGGACTAGCGGCAGAAACATTCAGTACTTC
>TRBJ1-1|few|TRBV11-2|.
CASSSPRGRNTEAFF
TGTGCCAGCAGCTCCCCCCGGGGGCGAAACACTGAAGCTTTCTTT
>TRBJ1-2|few|TRBV4-1|.
CASRTAVGNYGYTF
TGCGCCAGCAGGACAGCGGTTGGGAACTATGGCTACACCTTC
>TRBJ2-1|.|TRBV7-9|.
CASSLSIGYNEQFF
TGTGCCAGCAGCCTATCTATTGGCTACAATGAGCAGTTCTTC
>TRBJ2-5|many|TRBV20-1|.
CSASYVLTQETQYF
TGCAGTGCTAGTTATGTGCTTACCCAGGAGACCCAGTACTTC
>TRBJ2-7|.|TRBV6-2/TRBV6-3|.
CASGGGWSYEQYF
TGTGCCAGTGGAGGGGGCTGGTCCTACGAGCAGTACTTC
>TRBJ1-5|.|TRBV27|.
CASSPTGPYSNQPQHF
TGTGCCAGCAGCCCGACAGGACCTTATAGCAATCAGCCCCAGCATTTT
>TRBJ1-4|few|TRBV29-1|.
CSAMRGRNEKLFF
TGCAGCGCTATGAGGGGTCGCAATGAAAAACTGTTTTTT
>TRBJ2-1|many|TRBV7-2|TRBD1
CASSLDGTGSYNEQFF
TGTGCCAGCAGCTTAGACGGGACAGGCTCCTACAATGAGCAGTTCTTC
>TRBJ2-1|few|TRBV4-3|TRBD2
CASSPRLAQYNEQFF
TGCGCCAGCAGCCCGCGACTAGCGCAGTACAATGAGCAGTTCTTC
>TRBJ2-1|many|TRBV7-9|.
CASSLEHYAYNEQFF
TGTGCCAGCAGCTTAGAACATTACGCTTACAATGAGCAGTTCTTC
>TRBJ2-1|many|TRBV25-1|.
CASPPAESNEQFF
TGTGCCAGCCCCCCAGCAGAGAGTAATGAGCAGTTCTTC
>TRBJ2-4|.|TRBV12-3/TRBV12-4|.
CASSPNGNIQYF
TGTGCCAGCAGTCCCAATGGGAACATTCAGTACTTC
>TRBJ2-6|.|TRBV28|.
CASSQPRTSGANVLTF
TGTGCCAGCAGCCAACCAAGGACATCTGGGGCCAACGTCCTGACTTTC
>TRBJ1-5|few|TRBV5-1|.
CASSLGQQGEEYSNQPQHF
TGCGCCAGCAGCTTGGGCCAACAGGGTGAAGAATATAGCAATCAGCCCCAGCATTTT
>TRBJ1-6|.|TRBV4-1|TRBD1
CASSQGGTGGPYNSPLHF
TGCGCCAGCAGCCAGGGCGGGACAGGGGGACCCTATAATTCACCCCTCCACTTT
>TRBJ2-4|.|TRBV11-2|TRBD1
CASSLWAGTEGNIQYF
TGTGCCAGCAGCTTATGGGCCGGGACAGAAGGGAACATTCAGTACTTC
>TRBJ1-1|.|TRBV7-9|.
CASSIFTEAFF
TGTGCCAGCAGCATCTTTACTGAAGCTTTCTTT
>TRBJ1-2|few|TRBV4-1|.
CASSPPGEGGYGYTF
TGCGCCAGCAGCCCGCCAGGGGAGGGCGGCTATGGCTACACCTTC
>TRBJ1-5|once|TRBV20-1|.
CSARGGFGNQPQHF
TGCAGTGCTAGGGGGGGCTTTGGCAATCAGCCCCAGCATTTT
>TRBJ1-3|.|TRBV12-3/TRBV12-4|.
CASSLGKVLYSGNTIYF
TGTGCCAGCAGTTTAGGAAAGGTCCTCTACTCTGGAAACACCATATATTTT
>TRBJ2-7|.|TRBV11-2|.
CASTLPGSGYEQYF
TGTGCCAGCACCCTACCGGGTTCTGGTTACGAGCAGTACTTC
>TRBJ2-2|many|TRBV12-3/TRBV12-4|.
CASSLAGAQYTGELFF
TGTGCCAGCAGTTTAGCGGGGGCACAATACACCGGGGAGCTGTTTTTT
>TRBJ1-4|.|TRBV30|TRBD1
CACTGTGVRTNEKLFF
TGTGCCTGTACCGGGACAGGGGTTAGAACTAATGAAAAACTGTTTTTT
>TRBJ2-1|few|TRBV20-1|TRBD2
CSARIAGGAGRHYNEQFF
TGCAGTGCTAGGATTGCCGGGGGGGCTGGCCGCCACTACAATGAGCAGTTCTTC